Shown below are 28 T cell receptor beta chains from a single sample sequenced in a study of metastatic and nonmetastatic thyroid tumors. TCRdb re-analyzed the PCR reads through MiXCR. The sample lists around 37,000 clones, 25% to 30% seen once, with 9.6% in the top ten. All patients were untreated before thyroid surgery. The sample consisted of blood. The receptors here all came from a female donor with papillary thyroid cancer or a benign thyroid nodule (not recorded which). Some clones in this sample may be carry-over from other donors' samples.

This rearrangement joins TRBV30 to TRBJ1-5; 8 bases fit TRBD1. CDR1 is GTSNPN, CDR2 SVGIG, per germline (reference sequence). The CDR3 is 15 amino acids. With 3 bases clipped from V and 7 bases from J, the junction kept 11 bases outside the gene matches. CDR3 sequence: CAWSVNSDRVQPQHF. The CDR3 coding sequence is TGTGCCTGGAGCGTAAACTCGGACAGGGTGCAGCCCCAGCATTTT.

There are many counts of this clone. V usage is TRBV4-2 and J usage is TRBJ1-1; D remains ambiguous. Trimming took 5 bases from V and 4 from J, leaving 23 bases between them. CDR1 is LGHNA, CDR2 YNFKEQ, per germline. The CDR3 is made up of 17 amino acids. The CDR3: CASSGNEGRRTRTEAFF. In nucleotides, the CDR3 is TGTGCCAGCAGCGGCAACGAGGGAAGGAGGACGCGCACTGAAGCTTTCTTT.

The chain couples TRBV20-1 to TRBJ1-2, with 8 positions matching TRBD1. V trimming: 4 bases; J trimming: 9 bases; junction bases outside the gene matches: 22. CDR1 is DFQATT and CDR2 is SNEGSKA in the germline V gene (reference sequence). The CDR3 consists of 17 residues. The CDR3 DNA sequence: TGCAGTGCTACAACTTCCAGAAGCCCAGACAGGGGCCATTGCTACACCTTC. This encodes CSATTSRSPDRGHCYTF.

This clone appeared many times. The V gene is TRBV20-1, the J gene TRBJ1-2; 7 bases map to TRBD1. V lost 2 bases to trimming and J lost 8 bases; unmatched junction nucleotides: 17. Germline lookup yields CDR1 DFQATT and CDR2 SNEGSKA (reference sequence). The CDR3 extends over 16 amino acids. CDR3 sequence reads: CSARTPDGTAAIGYTF. CDR3 coding DNA: TGCAGTGCTAGAACCCCAGACGGGACAGCGGCTATAGGCTACACCTTC.

As regards this clone: At one of its ends the junction is not consistent with the germline gene, which may arise from a read error. The chain combines TRBV20-1 with TRBJ2-5, with D perhaps matching TRBD1 (5 bases). CDR3 length equals 14 residues. The germline V gene has CDR1 DFQATT and CDR2 SNEGSKA (reference sequence). The CDR3 reads CGARRMGQQETQYF. CDR3 DNA sequence: TGCGGTGCCAGGAGAATGGGGCAACAAGAGACCCAGTACTTC.

This chain links TRBV30 with TRBJ2-7; 9 nucleotides agree with TRBD1. The CDR3 length is 13 residues. Losses at the gene ends were 3 bases for V and 7 bases for J; bases not matched to a gene: 7. The germline gives CDR1 GTSNPN, CDR2 SVGIG (reference sequence). The CDR3 nucleotides are TGTGCCTGGAGCTCCGGGACAGGGAGGGAGCAGTACTTC. The encoded protein is CAWSSGTGREQYF. Full variable domain (missing parts from reference TRBV30 and TRBJ2-7): SQTIHQWPATLVQPVGSPLSLECTVEGTSNPNLYWYRQAAGRGLQLLFYSVGIGQISSEVPQNLSASRPQDRQFILSSKKLLLSDSGFYLCAWSSGTGREQYFGPGTRLTVT.

This clone was seen repeatedly, ten times or more. The V call is TRBV28, the J call TRBJ1-5, with D tentatively TRBD1 (5 bases). V was shortened by 3 bases and J by 0 bases, with 21 bases between the two germline ends. The CDR3 loop spans 19 amino acids. Germline V gene sequence: CDR1 MDHEN, CDR2 SYDVKM. CDR3 loop: CASSLFRAPGGYSNQPQHF. Written as DNA, the CDR3 is TGTGCCAGCAGTTTGTTCAGGGCCCCGGGGGGTTATAGCAATCAGCCCCAGCATTTT.

This CDR3 reads CASSPGTSASSYEQYF. The CDR3 nucleotides are TGTGCCAGCAGCCCCGGGACTAGCGCCAGCTCCTACGAGCAGTACTTC. The chain has TRBV11-2 and TRBJ2-7; TRBD2 agrees at 10 bases. Germline V lookup: CDR1 SGHAT, CDR2 FQNNGV. V lost 5 bases to trimming and J lost 0 bases; unmatched junction nucleotides: 7. This CDR3 spans 16 amino acids.

The chain uses TRBV3-1 and TRBJ1-5, with D maybe TRBD1 (5 bases). Germline values: CDR1 LGHDT, CDR2 YNNKEL (reference sequence). V was trimmed by 1 base and J by 2 bases, leaving 9 bases between them. This CDR3 comprises 15 residues. CDR3 amino acids: CASSQGQGGNQPQHF. The CDR3 nucleotides are TGTGCCAGCAGCCAAGGGCAGGGTGGCAATCAGCCCCAGCATTTT.

The table lists this clone with a few counts. V gene TRBV19 combines with J gene TRBJ1-3; D not certain. The CDR3 is 14 amino acids. With 11 bases removed from V and 4 bases from J, the gap between germline ends came to 18 bases. From germline, CDR1 is LNHDA and CDR2 SQIVND (reference sequence). The CDR3: CAPNIGSQGNTIYF. In DNA, the CDR3 is TGTGCCCCCAATATTGGGAGCCAGGGAAACACCATATATTTT.

The chain recombines TRBV30 with TRBJ1-1; D may be TRBD1 (5 bases). Trimming took off 5 bases at V and 3 bases at J, with 16 bases between the two ends. Germline CDR1 and CDR2: GTSNPN and SVGIG (reference sequence). The CDR3 covers 14 residues. CDR3: CAWGFRVPYTEAFF. The CDR3 coding sequence is TGTGCCTGGGGATTCAGGGTTCCGTACACTGAAGCTTTCTTT. Drawing the rest from reference TRBV30 and TRBJ1-1, the complete variable domain is SQTIHQWPATLVQPVGSPLSLECTVEGTSNPNLYWYRQAAGRGLQLLFYSVGIGQISSEVPQNLSASRPQDRQFILSSKKLLLSDSGFYLCAWGFRVPYTEAFFGQGTRLTVV.

Regarding this clone: A read error may produce the germline difference seen at one junction end. CDR3 sequence (DNA): TGTTCCAGCATTCTTCGGGAAACAGATACGCAGTATTTT. Translated: CSSILRETDTQYF. The rearrangement uses TRBV6-1 and TRBJ2-3; D is perhaps TRBD2 (5 bases). This CDR3 region has 13 residues. Germline lookup yields CDR1 MNHNS and CDR2 SASEGT.

This clone was seen many times. The V gene is TRBV12-3 or TRBV12-4, the J gene TRBJ1-1, with 8 positions matching TRBD1. The CDR3 totals 15 residues. V shed 7 bases, J shed 3 bases, and the junction held 10 bases outside the gene matches. The CDR3 sequence: CASTGGTGWDTEAFF. The CDR3 DNA sequence: TGTGCCAGCACCGGAGGGACAGGTTGGGACACTGAAGCTTTCTTT.

The chain joins TRBV28 to TRBJ2-7; 8 bases are a match to TRBD2. Germline trimming cut 7 bases from V and 4 bases from J; bases unmatched to any gene: 9. Germline V gene data show CDR1 as MDHEN and CDR2 as SYDVKM. The CDR3 spans 14 residues. CDR3 protein: CASNAPGGAYEQYF. The DNA of the CDR3 is TGTGCCAGCAATGCCCCCGGGGGGGCATACGAGCAGTACTTC.

The rearrangement joins TRBV19 to TRBJ2-3, with 8 positions matching TRBD2. Germline V gene data show CDR1 as LNHDA and CDR2 as SQIVND (reference sequence). V lost 4 bases, J lost 4 bases, and 1 base stayed unmatched. The length of the CDR3 is 13 residues. For the CDR3, the DNA is TGTGCCAGTAGTACGGGACTAGCAGATACGCAGTATTTT. Its translation is CASSTGLADTQYF.

Concerning this clone: A read error may produce the germline difference seen at one junction end. The chain couples TRBV5-1 to TRBJ2-3; the match to TRBD1 covers 7 bases. The CDR3 is made up of 14 amino acids. Germline assignment: CDR1 SGHRS and CDR2 YFSETQ. The CDR3 reads CTSSLDRYENTQYF. The CDR3 nucleotides are TGCACCAGCAGCTTGGACAGGTACGAGAATACGCAGTATTTT. Full variable domain (outside the CDR3, taken from reference TRBV5-1 and TRBJ2-3): KAGVTQTPRYLIKTRGQQVTLSCSPISGHRSVSWYQQTPGQGLQFLFEYFSETQRNKGNFPGRFSGRQFSNSRSEMNVSTLELGDSALYLCTSSLDRYENTQYFGPGTRLTVL.

There are many counts of this clone. The gene calls are TRBV5-1 and TRBJ1-3; D possibly corresponds to TRBD1 (6 bases). Germline CDR1 reads SGHRS; CDR2 reads YFSETQ. This CDR3 has 13 residues. Trimming stripped 2 bases from V and 6 bases from J, with 9 bases between. The CDR3 loop is CASSFEGENTIYF. As DNA, the CDR3 is TGCGCCAGCAGCTTTGAGGGGGAAAACACCATATATTTT.

The V call is TRBV5-5, the J call TRBJ1-5, with D perhaps TRBD1 (6 bases). The CDR3 contains 15 residues. Trimming left V 0 bases short and J 7 bases short, with 14 bases between. Germline V lookup: CDR1 SGHKS, CDR2 YYEKEE (reference sequence). CDR3 nucleotides: TGTGCCAGCAGCTTGGTACAGGGAACCTACCAGCCCCAGCATTTT. It translates to CASSLVQGTYQPQHF.

This clone has a count of ten or more. The rearrangement joins TRBV6-1 to TRBJ2-5; D not resolved. The CDR3 spans 12 residues. Trimming took off 6 bases at V and 1 base at J, with 6 bases between the two ends. Germline CDR1 reads MNHNS; CDR2 reads SASEGT. CDR3 loop: CASRQSQETQYF. DNA for the CDR3: TGTGCCAGCAGACAGAGCCAAGAGACCCAGTACTTC.

By its share, this clone is medium-sized. The chain employs TRBV6-2 or TRBV6-3 and TRBJ2-7; tentative D call: TRBD1 (6 bases). Trimming removed 4 bases at V and 0 bases at J, with 13 bases between. Germline CDR1 is MNHEY and CDR2 is SVGEGT. The CDR3 is 15 residues long. The CDR3 nucleotides read TGTGCCAGCAGTTCCCCGGGACAATCCTCCTACGAGCAGTACTTC. It yields the protein CASSSPGQSSYEQYF.

As regards this clone: The junction departs from germline at one end; a sequencing error may be responsible. The chain employs TRBV18 and TRBJ2-3; D assignment may be TRBD1 or TRBD2 (5 bases each). The CDR3 is 16 residues long. CDR1 KGHSH and CDR2 LQKENI come from the germline V gene. The CDR3 DNA is TGTGCCAACTCACCAGCCACGGGGCTAAGCACAGATACGCAGTATTTT. As protein: CANSPATGLSTDTQYF.

This clone was recorded many times. V gene TRBV2 combines with J gene TRBJ1-2; no definite D call. The CDR3 has 12 residues. The ends were cut back, 1 base at V and 8 bases at J, with 8 bases in the middle. CDR1 is SNHLY and CDR2 is FYNNEI in the germline V gene. The CDR3 nucleotides are TGTGCCAGCAGTGAAGACAGAGCAGGCTACACCTTC. It encodes CASSEDRAGYTF.

V gene TRBV7-2 combines with J gene TRBJ2-7; D remains unclear. The CDR3 contains 13 residues. Germline CDR1 and CDR2: SGHTA and FQGNSA. Between the trimmed V and J ends, which lost 4 bases and 6 bases, there was a span of 13 bases. Written as DNA, the CDR3 is TGTGCCAGCAGCTCACAATACCGAGGCGAGCAGTACTTC. Encoded protein: CASSSQYRGEQYF.

In its sample, this clone was seen a few times. A read error may produce the germline difference seen at one junction end. The chain joins TRBV28 to TRBJ1-5; tentative D call: TRBD1 (5 bases). Germline values: CDR1 MDHEN, CDR2 SYDVKM. The CDR3 contains 15 residues. CDR3 DNA: TGTTCCAGCATTTTCACGGGGGATAGCAATCAGCCCCAGCATTTT. Residues: CSSIFTGDSNQPQHF.

This clone was seen repeatedly, ten times or more. This chain connects TRBV29-1 to TRBJ1-2; maybe TRBD1 (5 bases). CDR3 size: 14 residues. Germline V gene data show CDR1 as SQVTM and CDR2 as ANQGSEA. Trimming shortened V by 5 bases and J by 4 bases, and 17 bases separated the two germline ends. As DNA, the CDR3 is TGCAGCGTTATGATGTTTCAGGGTGGCTATGGCTACACCTTC. This translates into CSVMMFQGGYGYTF.

This clone showed up many times. This sequence joins TRBV2 and TRBJ2-2, with 7 bases lining up with TRBD1. The CDR3 has 15 residues. Germline lookup yields CDR1 SNHLY and CDR2 FYNNEI. V lost 5 bases and J lost 0; bases outside the gene matches: 3. CDR3 region: CASSPGQTNTGELFF. The CDR3 region has the DNA TGTGCCAGCAGTCCGGGACAGACGAACACCGGGGAGCTGTTTTTT.

About this clone itself: This may come from a read error, since a much larger clone is one base off. The chain couples TRBV19 to TRBJ1-4; 7 nucleotides line up with TRBD1. Germline assignment: CDR1 LNHDA and CDR2 SQIVND (reference sequence). The CDR3 has 18 residues. CDR3 residues: CSSSTVEGGADYDEKLFF. Written as DNA, the CDR3 is TGTTCCAGTAGTACGGTCGAAGGGGGCGCGGATTACGATGAAAAACTGTTCTTT.

Ten or more counts support this clone. The CDR3 DNA sequence: TGTGCCAGCAGTTTAGGTCTTACTTTATCCTACAATGAGCAGTTCTTC. Translated, it gives CASSLGLTLSYNEQFF. The rearrangement uses TRBV12-3 or TRBV12-4 and TRBJ2-1; D not certain. There are 16 residues in the CDR3. The V and J ends lost 1 base and 1 base respectively, with 11 bases between them.